This T cell receptor (beta chain) was identified during a study of cytomegalovirus exposure and HLA in healthy donors. Findings and caveats of the study: Fewer N-insertions than the roughly 700-donor mean were reportedly shown by an Asian-associated ancestry cluster in a later analysis. Investigators reported 164 TCR beta chains as tied to cytomegalovirus. Association of a missense DCLRE1C variant with TCR beta V- and J-gene trimming was reported in a later analysis.

On this clone itself: The antigen is undetermined.

The PCR used 60 Vbeta and 13 Jbeta primers. The method was immunoSEQ multiplex PCR; TCRdb's version includes in-frame clones alone and lacks a portion of them. The table shows 100,000 to 140,000 clones, with roughly 80% occurring only once. This clonotype originated in a man aged 30-40 years in good health and CMV-seropositive. Sequencing was done on a sample of PBMCs.

CDR3 in amino acids: CASSLASFGTDTQYF. Written as DNA, the CDR3 is TGCGCCAGCAGCTTGGCTAGCTTCGGCACAGATACGCAGTATTTT. The chain uses TRBV5-1 and TRBJ2-3; D is possibly TRBD2 (5 bases). Between the trimmed V and J ends, which lost 0 bases and 1 base, there was a span of 9 bases. Germline-derived CDR1 and CDR2 are SGHRS and YFSETQ. This CDR3 contains 15 residues.